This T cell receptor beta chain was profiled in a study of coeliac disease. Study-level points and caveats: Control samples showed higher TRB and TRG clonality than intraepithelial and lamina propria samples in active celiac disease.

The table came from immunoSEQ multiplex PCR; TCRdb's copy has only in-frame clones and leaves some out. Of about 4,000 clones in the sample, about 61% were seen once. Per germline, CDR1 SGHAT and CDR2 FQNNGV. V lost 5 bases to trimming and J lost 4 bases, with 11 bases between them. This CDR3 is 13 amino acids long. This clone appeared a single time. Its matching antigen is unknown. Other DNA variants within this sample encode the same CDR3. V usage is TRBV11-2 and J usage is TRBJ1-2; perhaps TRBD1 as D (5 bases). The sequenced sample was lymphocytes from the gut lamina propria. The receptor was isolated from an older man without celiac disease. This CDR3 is CASSQDSFYGYTF. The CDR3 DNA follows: TGTGCCAGCAGCCAAGACAGCTTCTATGGCTACACCTTC.